What follows describes a single T cell receptor (beta chain). TCRdb's copy holds only in-frame clones and misses some; the assay was immunoSEQ multiplex PCR. The sample consists of under 200,000 clones, just over 95% of them appearing once. The record originates from a study of control samples from healthy donors and cancer patients. This CDR3 spans 13 amino acids. V gave up 6 bases and J gave up 3 bases, with 9 bases separating them. CDR1 is LNHDA, CDR2 SQIVND, per germline (reference sequence). The sequenced sample was blood. This TCR derives from a woman aged 25 to 39 in good health. V usage is TRBV19 and J usage is TRBJ2-1; D is possibly TRBD2 (6 bases). The CDR3: CASRAGNYNEQFF. The CDR3 nucleotides are TGTGCCAGTAGGGCGGGGAACTACAATGAGCAGTTCTTC. Full variable domain (remainder filled in from reference TRBV19 and TRBJ2-1): DGGITQSPKYLFRKEGQNVTLSCEQNLNHDAMYWYRQDPGQGLRLIYYSQIVNDFQKGDIAEGYSVSREKKESFPLTVTSAQKNPTAFYLCASRAGNYNEQFFGPGTRLTVL.